The clone carrying this T cell receptor (beta chain) was seen at least ten times. Trimming stripped 5 bases from V and 7 bases from J, with 24 bases between. The CDR3 is 16 amino acids. CDR1 is DFQATT and CDR2 is SNEGSKA in the germline V gene (reference sequence). Using its own MiXCR run on the 5' RACE reads, TCRdb lists one record per CDR3 protein. The profile shows around 160,000 distinct CDR3 sequences, around a tenth of them singletons. This sample is drawn from a study of T-cell memory formation after mild COVID-19. Study-level information: Clusters of TCRs were largely donor specific.

Sequencing was done on a sample of PBMCs or a T cell subset sorted from them (not recorded which). The chain uses TRBV20-1 and TRBJ2-1; D uncertain. This TCR was recovered from a man younger than 35 who had mild COVID-19 (a few samples of this study predate the infection). Cell type and time point are not known. CDR3 in amino acids: CSAGVPFGIGQNEQFF. The DNA of the CDR3 is TGCAGTGCTGGAGTCCCTTTCGGAATCGGGCAGAATGAGCAGTTCTTC.